The rows below give T cell receptor beta chains drawn from one sample of a study of T-cell memory formation after mild COVID-19. TCRdb independently ran MiXCR on the 5' RACE reads; one entry per CDR3 protein. The sample yields around 250,000 distinct CDR3 sequences, 8% to 10% seen once. Material: PBMCs or a T cell subset sorted from them (not recorded which). Receptor source: a man aged 18 to 30 who had mild COVID-19 (a few samples of this study predate the infection). Cell type and time point are not known. Each CDR3 is given with its conserved first and last residue. The order of the fields is J gene, D gene, clone size, V gene, CDR3 DNA, CDR3 protein. A D gene is named only where the DNA matches it firmly. Clone size is not always given. Where it is, it says once, few, many or a class for expanded clones.

>TRBJ2-1|TRBD2|few|TRBV5-4
TGTGCCAGCAGCTTTAGCGGGGGCGCCGACAATGAGCAGTTCTTC
CASSFSGGADNEQFF
>TRBJ1-5|.|.|TRBV4-1
TGCGCCAGCAGCCAAGAAGGAGGAATCCATCAGCCCCAGCATTTT
CASSQEGGIHQPQHF
>TRBJ2-1|TRBD1|.|TRBV7-3
TGTGCCAGCAGCCCCTCGGGACAGGGGAGGAGTGAGCAGTTCTTC
CASSPSGQGRSEQFF
>TRBJ2-6|.|few|TRBV20-1
TGCAGTGCTAGAGGGAACTCTGGGGCCAACGTCCTGACTTTC
CSARGNSGANVLTF
>TRBJ1-5|.|many|TRBV5-1
TGCGCCAGCAGCTTGGAGGGTTTTAGTCATCAGCCCCAGCATTTT
CASSLEGFSHQPQHF
>TRBJ1-5|.|many|TRBV15
TGTGCCACCAGCATTCAGGATCAGCCCCAGCATTTT
CATSIQDQPQHF
>TRBJ2-3|.|.|TRBV5-1
TGCGCCAGCGGCGTGAGGGGGGCAGATACGCAGTATTTT
CASGVRGADTQYF
>TRBJ2-5|.|.|TRBV7-2
TGTGCCAGCAGCCCACGACTATCCCAAGAGACCCAGTACTTC
CASSPRLSQETQYF
>TRBJ2-3|.|few|TRBV5-4
TGTGCCAGCAGCTTGTTGGAGAACACAGATACGCAGTATTTT
CASSLLENTDTQYF
>TRBJ1-2|.|.|TRBV4-1
TGCGCCAGCAGCCCCGAGAGTACGACAGCCTTTTCTGGCTACACCTTC
CASSPESTTAFSGYTF
>TRBJ1-1|.|.|TRBV20-1
TGCAGTGCTAGAGTGCTGAACACTGAAGCTTTCTTT
CSARVLNTEAFF
>TRBJ1-2|.|.|TRBV3-1
TGTGCCAGCAGCCAGTCAGAGGAAATTTTCTATGGCTACACCTTC
CASSQSEEIFYGYTF
>TRBJ1-1|TRBD1|few|TRBV7-9
TGTGCCAGCAGCTTAGGGGGACAGGGGAGGGGAACTGAAGCTTTCTTT
CASSLGGQGRGTEAFF
>TRBJ2-7|TRBD2|few|TRBV2
TGTGCCAGCAGCATTCCGGGACTAGGTACCTACGAGCAGTACTTC
CASSIPGLGTYEQYF
>TRBJ2-1|.|many|TRBV7-9
TGTGCCAGCAGCTTTGGGACGGCCAATGAGCAGTTCTTC
CASSFGTANEQFF
>TRBJ1-1|.|few|TRBV6-5
TGTGCCAGCAGCCTCAGGGCTATGAACACTGAAGCTTTCTTT
CASSLRAMNTEAFF
>TRBJ1-2|.|few|TRBV29-1
TGCAGCGTTGTGAGTAGCTGGGGAGCTAACTATGGCTACACCTTC
CSVVSSWGANYGYTF
>TRBJ1-1|.|few|TRBV18
TGTGCCAGCTACGGGCAGCGGGGCACTGAAGCTTTCTTT
CASYGQRGTEAFF
>TRBJ2-4|.|few|TRBV6-5
TGTGCCAGCAGGCCCGGGACAGCCGGGGGAAACATTCAGTACTTC
CASRPGTAGGNIQYF
>TRBJ1-2|.|.|TRBV5-6
TGTGCCAGCAGCCGAAATATCGGTGGCTACACCTTC
CASSRNIGGYTF
>TRBJ2-3|TRBD2|.|TRBV5-1
TGCGCCAGCAGCTTGCCGACTAGCGGGACCACAGATACGCAGTATTTT
CASSLPTSGTTDTQYF
>TRBJ2-3|.|.|TRBV7-6
TGTGCCAGCAGCTTAGAGTTGGGGGCAGATACGCAGTATTTT
CASSLELGADTQYF
>TRBJ1-2|TRBD1|.|TRBV12-3/TRBV12-4
TGTGCCAGCAGACGGACAGGGGTGAACTATGGCTACACCTTC
CASRRTGVNYGYTF
>TRBJ2-1|.|many|TRBV5-4
TGTGCCAGCAGCTCCAGCCGGAGGGGAAACAATGAGCAGTTCTTC
CASSSSRRGNNEQFF
>TRBJ2-3|.|many|TRBV27
TGTGCTTCAGCTATGGGGGGATCCACAGATACGCAGTATTTT
CASAMGGSTDTQYF
>TRBJ1-2|.|.|TRBV7-8
TGTGCCAGCAGCCGGCGACAGGCGGCTACGGATCGCTATGGCTACACCTTC
CASSRRQAATDRYGYTF
>TRBJ2-3|.|few|TRBV18
TGTGCCAGCTCACCGACCCGTAGCGGACCCACAGATACGCAGTATTTT
CASSPTRSGPTDTQYF
>TRBJ1-3|.|.|TRBV5-1
TGCGCCAGCAGCTTGGTGGGGATTGGAAACACCATATATTTT
CASSLVGIGNTIYF
>TRBJ2-1|.|.|TRBV11-3
TGTGCCAGCAGCTTCCTATCCAATGAGCAGTTCTTC
CASSFLSNEQFF
>TRBJ1-6|TRBD1|many|TRBV28
TGTGCCAGCATTGAGTCGGGACAGGGAAAATCCCTCCACTTT
CASIESGQGKSLHF
>TRBJ2-1|TRBD2|few|TRBV19
TGTGCCAGTAGTCCGAGCGGGGGTCCAGGCAATGAGCAGTTCTTC
CASSPSGGPGNEQFF
>TRBJ1-2|.|few|TRBV7-9
TGTGCCAGCAGCTTAGGGGGATATCGGTATGGCTACACCTTC
CASSLGGYRYGYTF
>TRBJ1-2|.|.|TRBV18
TGTGCCAGCTCACCCGGTTCAGGGCCCTATGGCTACACCTTC
CASSPGSGPYGYTF
>TRBJ1-1|TRBD1|.|TRBV20-1
TGCAGTGCTAGTAGCATGAGTGGACAGGGGGGGGTAGGGAACACTGAAGCTTTCTTT
CSASSMSGQGGVGNTEAFF
>TRBJ2-3|.|.|TRBV21-1
TGTGCCAGCAGCAAGCGTCCAGATTACACAGATACGCAGTATTTT
CASSKRPDYTDTQYF
>TRBJ2-3|.|few|TRBV6-5
TGTGCCAGCAGTTACTCTCTCCCAGATACGCAGTATTTT
CASSYSLPDTQYF
>TRBJ2-3|TRBD2|.|TRBV10-3
TGTGCCATCAGTGGAGGACTAGCGGGGGAGAGGACAGATACGCAGTATTTT
CAISGGLAGERTDTQYF
>TRBJ2-5|.|few|TRBV3-1
TGTGCCAGCAGCCGCCTTGGGCAGTTGGGGTTACAAGAGACCCAGTACTTC
CASSRLGQLGLQETQYF
>TRBJ1-1|.|many|TRBV4-3
TGCGCCAGCAGCCAAGATATTTCTGGGAGCAGTGAAGCTTTCTTT
CASSQDISGSSEAFF
>TRBJ1-3|.|few|TRBV20-1
TGCAGCCTAACAGGCATCTCTGGAAACACCATATATTTT
CSLTGISGNTIYF
>TRBJ2-3|.|.|TRBV12-3/TRBV12-4
TGTGCCAGCAGTTTCTGGGGCTATAGCACAGATACGCAGTATTTT
CASSFWGYSTDTQYF
>TRBJ1-2|.|few|TRBV5-6
TGTGCCAGCAGCCGGCCGGGGAGCCACAGGATCAACTATGGCTACACCTTC
CASSRPGSHRINYGYTF
>TRBJ2-1|TRBD2|.|TRBV9
TGTGCCAGCAGCAGTAGGAGCCGGGGGGGCTTGTGGAATGAGCAGTTCTTC
CASSSRSRGGLWNEQFF
>TRBJ1-1|.|once|TRBV5-1
TGCGCCAGCAGCTTAAAGGGCGGGAACACTGAAGCTTTCTTT
CASSLKGGNTEAFF
>TRBJ1-6|.|.|TRBV7-2
TGTGCCAGCAGCCGGCCAGGGGAATCACCCCTCCACTTT
CASSRPGESPLHF
>TRBJ2-1|TRBD2|few|TRBV4-2
TGTGCCAGCAGCCAAGTTAGCGGGGGCCTAGATGAGCAGTTCTTC
CASSQVSGGLDEQFF
>TRBJ2-5|.|few|TRBV28
TGTGCCAGCAGTTCCTCCAGGACACCCCAAGAGACCCAGTACTTC
CASSSSRTPQETQYF
>TRBJ2-5|.|.|TRBV4-3
TGCGCCAGCAGCCAAGATTCGGCGGAGCAAGAGACCCAGTACTTC
CASSQDSAEQETQYF
>TRBJ2-3|.|few|TRBV12-3/TRBV12-4
TGTGCCAGCAGTTCCCCCAGGGGCACAGGAGATACGCAGTATTTT
CASSSPRGTGDTQYF
>TRBJ2-2|.|.|TRBV28
TGTGCCAGCAGTGGAGGACCGCCTGGGGAGCTGTTTTTT
CASSGGPPGELFF
>TRBJ1-2|.|few|TRBV10-2
TGCGCCAGCAGTGGCTTCGTATATGGCTACACCTTC
CASSGFVYGYTF
>TRBJ2-7|TRBD1|few|TRBV5-1
TGCGCCAGCAGCTGGGTCGACAGGGAAAAATACGAGCAGTACTTC
CASSWVDREKYEQYF
>TRBJ2-1|.|.|TRBV7-9
TGTGCCAGCAGCCACGCAGCCCCCTACAATGAGCAGTTCTTC
CASSHAAPYNEQFF
>TRBJ2-5|.|many|TRBV12-3/TRBV12-4
TGTGCCAGCAGTTTCCTGGGAACGGCCCAAGAGACCCAGTACTTC
CASSFLGTAQETQYF